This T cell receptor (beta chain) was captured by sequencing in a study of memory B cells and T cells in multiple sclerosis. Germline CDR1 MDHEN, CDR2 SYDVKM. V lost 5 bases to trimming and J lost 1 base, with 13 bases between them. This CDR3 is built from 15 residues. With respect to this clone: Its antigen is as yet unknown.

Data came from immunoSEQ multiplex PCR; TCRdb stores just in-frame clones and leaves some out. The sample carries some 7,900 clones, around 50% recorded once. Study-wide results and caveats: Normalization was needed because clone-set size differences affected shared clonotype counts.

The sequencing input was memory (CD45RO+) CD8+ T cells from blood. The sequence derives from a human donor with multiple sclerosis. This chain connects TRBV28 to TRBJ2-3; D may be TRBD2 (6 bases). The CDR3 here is CASSPRGSGTDTQYF. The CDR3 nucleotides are TGTGCCAGCAGTCCCCGGGGGTCGGGCACAGATACGCAGTATTTT. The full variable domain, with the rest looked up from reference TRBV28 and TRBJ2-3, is DVKVTQSSRYLVKRTGEKVFLECVQDMDHENMFWYRQDPGLGLRLIYFSYDVKMKEKGDIPEGYSVSREKKERFSLILESASTNQTSMYLCASSPRGSGTDTQYFGPGTRLTVL.